This T cell receptor beta chain stems from a study of cytomegalovirus exposure and HLA in healthy donors. General study points: Donors were assumed by presence/absence analyses to have roughly uniform sequencing depth.

PCR amplification relied on 60 Vbeta primers (plus 13 Jbeta primers). TCRdb keeps only in-frame clones here, not all; method: immunoSEQ multiplex PCR. The table shows approximately 260,000 clones, with just under 85% occurring only once. The CDR3 runs 15 residues. V was shortened by 0 bases and J by 5 bases, with 14 bases between the two germline ends. Germline lookup yields CDR1 GTSNPN and CDR2 SVGIG (reference sequence). Of note for this clone: The antigen remains undetermined. Different DNA sequences within this sample yield the same CDR3.

The gene calls are TRBV30 and TRBJ2-1; no definite D call. Sequenced material: PBMCs. The receptor was isolated from a woman aged 40 to 50 in good health and CMV-seropositive. Here the CDR3 DNA reads TGTGCCTGGAGTGTACCCGCCCCTAAACACAATGAGCAGTTCTTC. Its protein product is CAWSVPAPKHNEQFF.